A selection of T cell receptor beta chains follows, all from one sample in a study of blood T cell repertoires in COVID-19. TCRdb's table, derived via immunoSEQ multiplex PCR, lists solely in-frame clones and lacks some. The data contain under 150,000 clones, roughly 84% of them singletons. The sequenced material came from peripheral blood. The receptors here all came from a woman aged 55-69 years with acute or convalescent COVID-19. The CDR3 runs from the conserved cysteine through the conserved F or W. D genes are given only for firm matches. For some rows the clone size is stated as once, few or many, or as a class when expanded; others skip it.

j_call v_call clone_size d_call cdr3_aa cdr3_nt
TRBJ2-3 TRBV28 few - CASSSMAGTDTQYF TGTGCCAGCAGTTCAATGGCAGGGACAGATACGCAGTATTTT
TRBJ1-2 TRBV18 - TRBD1 CASSPSGTGILPYGYTF TGTGCCAGCTCACCCTCCGGGACAGGGATCCTGCCCTATGGCTACACCTTC
TRBJ2-1 TRBV24-1 - TRBD2 CATSDQGLAGGLRQQFF TGTGCCACCAGTGACCAGGGACTAGCGGGGGGGCTTAGGCAGCAGTTCTTC
TRBJ1-5 TRBV5-1 - - CASSLDSGQPQHF TGCGCCAGCAGCTTGGACTCAGGGCAGCCCCAGCATTTT
TRBJ1-2 TRBV5-1 - TRBD1 CASSTTGANYGYTF TGCGCCAGCAGCACAACAGGGGCCAACTATGGCTACACCTTC
TRBJ1-2 TRBV28 - TRBD1 CASRTGTGGVYYGYTF TGTGCCAGCAGAACCGGGACAGGGGGCGTCTACTATGGCTACACCTTC
TRBJ2-7 TRBV6-4 - - CASSRDMSYEQYF TGTGCCAGCAGTCGTGACATGTCCTACGAGCAGTACTTC
TRBJ2-1 TRBV5-1 - - CASSLVSGGSSYNEQFF TGCGCCAGCAGCTTGGTTTCAGGGGGGAGCTCCTACAATGAGCAGTTCTTC
TRBJ1-3 TRBV5-1 - TRBD1 CASSLDRGRNTIYF TGCGCCAGCAGCTTGGACAGGGGGCGAAACACCATATATTTT
TRBJ2-7 TRBV7-9 few TRBD2 CASSHNGLAGGYEQYF TGTGCCAGCAGCCACAACGGACTAGCGGGCGGCTACGAGCAGTACTTC
TRBJ1-1 TRBV11-3 few - CASSARRGGGTEAFF TGTGCCAGCAGCGCCAGACGGGGGGGAGGTACTGAAGCTTTCTTT
TRBJ2-2 TRBV5-1 - - CASSLLDSANTGELFF TGCGCCAGCAGCTTACTGGACAGCGCGAACACCGGGGAGCTGTTTTTT
TRBJ1-4 TRBV6-5 few TRBD1 CASSYSRQGVGKLFF TGTGCCAGCAGTTACTCCCGACAGGGGGTCGGAAAACTGTTTTTT
TRBJ1-4 TRBV28 - TRBD1 CASRVGTGNEKLFF TGTGCCAGCAGGGTCGGGACAGGGAATGAAAAACTGTTTTTT
TRBJ2-5 TRBV5-1 once - CASSQGDSQETQYF TGCGCCAGCAGCCAGGGCGACAGCCAAGAGACCCAGTACTTC
TRBJ1-5 TRBV4-3 - - CASSQQTGENSPQHF TGCGCCAGCAGCCAACAGACAGGCGAAAACAGCCCCCAGCATTTT
TRBJ2-7 TRBV10-3 - TRBD2 CATSPGTSDEQYF TGTGCCACCTCTCCCGGGACTAGCGACGAGCAGTACTTC
TRBJ1-2 TRBV29-1 few - CSVDRRSEGYTF TGCAGCGTTGATAGGCGGTCCGAGGGCTACACCTTC
TRBJ1-5 TRBV6-6 - - CASSYSEGVRPEPQHF TGTGCCAGCAGTTACTCTGAGGGGGTACGACCGGAGCCCCAGCATTTT
TRBJ1-6 TRBV3-1/TRBV3-2 - - CASSQQGTDSPLHF TGTGCCAGCAGCCAGCAGGGCACGGATTCACCCCTCCACTTT
TRBJ1-2 TRBV15 - - CATSRDPRGHGYTF TGTGCCACCAGCAGAGATCCCCGGGGTCATGGCTACACCTTC
TRBJ1-4 TRBV2 - - CASSAWGGEEKLFF TGTGCCAGCAGTGCATGGGGAGGGGAGGAAAAACTGTTTTTT
TRBJ2-2 TRBV6-6 once - CASSRRQRAGELFF TGTGCCAGCTCACGGCGGCAGCGTGCCGGGGAGCTGTTTTTT
TRBJ2-6 TRBV9 - - CASSSRLGANVLTF TGTGCCAGCAGCTCGAGGCTTGGGGCCAACGTCCTGACTTTC
TRBJ1-2 TRBV5-1 - TRBD1 CASSLAGTGGEGYTF TGCGCCAGCAGCTTGGCTGGGACAGGGGGCGAGGGCTACACCTTC
TRBJ2-1 TRBV15 - - CATSRSPPLGVEQFF TGTGCCACCAGCAGATCGCCGCCCCTGGGCGTCGAGCAGTTCTTC
TRBJ2-7 TRBV29-1 - TRBD1 CSVRIGTGIYEQYF TGCAGCGTTCGGATCGGGACAGGGATATACGAGCAGTACTTC
TRBJ1-2 TRBV18 - TRBD1 CASSGDRTLNYGYTF TGTGCCAGCTCAGGGGACAGGACCCTTAACTATGGCTACACCTTC
TRBJ1-5 TRBV19 - TRBD1 CASSVRGNTGNQPQHF TGTGCCAGTAGCGTCAGGGGGAATACTGGGAATCAGCCCCAGCATTTT
TRBJ2-5 TRBV3-1/TRBV3-2 - TRBD2 CASSDRLAGETQYF TGTGCCAGCAGCGATAGACTAGCGGGAGAGACCCAGTACTTC